The 2 T cell receptor beta chains in this list originate from one sample, sequenced in a study of cytomegalovirus exposure and HLA in healthy donors. Primers: 60 Vbeta forward and 13 Jbeta reverse. Sequencing used immunoSEQ multiplex PCR; TCRdb keeps in-frame clones, though not all of them. This sample has some 180,000 clones, with 82% found just once. The sample taken for sequencing was PBMCs. All receptors derive from a man between 40 and 49 years old in good health and CMV-seronegative.

V gene TRBV19 combines with J gene TRBJ2-7; D remains ambiguous. V was pared by 3 bases and J by 2 bases, with 11 bases between. CDR1 is LNHDA, CDR2 SQIVND, per germline (reference sequence). The CDR3 sequence is 14 residues long. The CDR3 loop reads CASSITSQTYEQYF. In DNA form, the CDR3 reads TGTGCCAGTAGTATCACGAGCCAAACCTACGAGCAGTACTTC.

Only one count was recorded for this clone. CDR3: CASSSQGTLYSNEQFF. The DNA of the CDR3 is TGTGCCAGCAGCTCACAGGGGACCCTCTACTCCAATGAGCAGTTCTTC. This chain connects TRBV11-2 to TRBJ2-1; 7 positions agree with TRBD1. Germline-derived CDR1 and CDR2 are SGHAT and FQNNGV. Trimming at V came to 4 bases and at J to 6 bases, leaving 12 bases not matched to a gene. The CDR3 extends over 16 amino acids.